Below, one TCR beta chain is given with its context. Antigen: not known. Repertoires were generated with immunoSEQ multiplex PCR, while TCRdb's copy carries only in-frame clones and drops some. This table has more than 65,000 clones, around four fifths appearing once. These data belong to a study of OX40 agonist ivuxolimab in advanced cancers. The overall study: Dose-escalation patients had hepatocellular carcinoma, melanoma, renal cell or head and neck cancer. Participants, 80% to 90% male, averaged around 64 years of age, ranging from roughly 23 to 80.

The V segment lost 4 bases and the J segment 0 bases; nucleotides outside the gene matches: 7. This CDR3 comprises 18 residues. Germline CDR1 and CDR2: LNHDA and SQIVND (reference sequence). Patients with autoimmune history or systemic immunosuppression were excluded. Findings and caveats of the study: Mean expanded clone counts were higher in CD8+ than CD4+ T cells.

The receptor was isolated from an adult with an advanced solid tumor such as melanoma, head and neck, liver or kidney cancer. The sample consisted of CD4+ or CD8+ T cells sorted from blood, taken in a trial of the OX40 agonist ivuxolimab. The chain employs TRBV19 and TRBJ2-1; 12 nucleotides agree with TRBD1. The CDR3 sequence: CASSKGTGGHSSYNEQFF. DNA for the CDR3: TGTGCCAGTAGTAAGGGGACAGGGGGCCATTCCTCCTACAATGAGCAGTTCTTC.